A single sample gave rise to the 19 T cell receptor beta chains below, sequenced in a study of T cells in Graves' hyperthyroidism and ophthalmopathy. RNA transcripts were the template for amplifying TCR beta CDR3 regions. The HTBI primer set drove a first-round RT-PCR of the TCR CDR3. Via MiXCR, TCRdb re-called the multiplex PCR reads, giving one row per CDR3 protein. There are roughly 570,000 distinct CDR3 sequences in the sample; roughly 46% occur only once, and roughly 20% lies in the top ten. Specimen: peripheral blood or thyroid tissue (not recorded which). These TCRs come from an adult woman with Graves' disease, either hyperthyroidism or ophthalmopathy (not recorded which).

The V call is TRBV2, the J call TRBJ2-5; weak D call: TRBD2 (5 bases). Looked up from germline, CDR1 is SNHLY and CDR2 is FYNNEI. The V end lost 7 bases, the J end lost 5 bases, and 20 bases lay between the germline ends. The CDR3 covers 15 residues. The CDR3 sequence is CASNPPPGRGETQYF. The CDR3 DNA sequence: TGTGCCAGCAATCCCCCCCCTGGCAGAGGGGAGACCCAGTACTTC.

This chain joins TRBV9 and TRBJ1-6, with D unresolved. Germline assignment: CDR1 SGDLS and CDR2 YYNGEE. The CDR3 spans 14 residues. Trimming cost V 4 bases and J 7 bases, with 12 bases left between them. CDR3 loop: CASSTRAGNSPLHF. CDR3 coding DNA: TGTGCCAGCAGCACCCGGGCGGGGAATTCACCCCTCCACTTT.

There are many counts of this clonotype. V gene TRBV19 combines with J gene TRBJ1-1; D is uncertain. Trimming took off 3 bases at V and 1 base at J, with 9 bases between the two ends. The CDR3 has 14 residues. The germline V gene encodes CDR1 LNHDA and CDR2 SQIVND (reference sequence). The CDR3 DNA follows: TGTGCCAGTAGTATTGGGCAGAAGAACACTGAAGCTTTCTTT. It codes for CASSIGQKNTEAFF.

This clonotype was seen ten or more times. The rearrangement links TRBV7-9 to TRBJ2-7, with D uncertain. Germline-derived CDR1 and CDR2 are SEHNR and FQNEAQ (reference sequence). The germline V and J ends were trimmed by 5 bases and 3 bases, with 11 bases remaining between them. This CDR3 comprises 13 residues. CDR3: CASSPPQDYEQYF. The CDR3 DNA sequence: TGTGCCAGCAGCCCCCCCCAGGACTACGAGCAGTACTTC. Variable domain in full (rest from reference TRBV7-9 and TRBJ2-7): DTGVSQNPRHKITKRGQNVTFRCDPISEHNRLYWYRQTLGQGPEFLTYFQNEAQLEKSRLLSDRFSAERPKGSFSTLEIQRTEQGDSAMYLCASSPPQDYEQYFGPGTRLTVT.

V gene TRBV29-1 combines with J gene TRBJ1-1; TRBD1 matches 7 bases. Unmatched junction bases numbered 2, after V lost 3 bases and J lost 1 base. CDR3 length equals 13 residues. From germline, CDR1 is SQVTM and CDR2 ANQGSEA. The CDR3 reads CSVDRTGNTEAFF. CDR3 DNA: TGCAGCGTTGATCGGACAGGGAACACTGAAGCTTTCTTT.

The V call is TRBV29-1, the J call TRBJ2-7; D is perhaps TRBD1 (6 bases). Trimming took 8 bases from V and 5 from J, leaving 19 bases between them. The CDR3 consists of 13 residues. CDR1 SQVTM and CDR2 ANQGSEA come from the germline V gene. The CDR3 here is CSSRRGSGDEQYF. The CDR3 region has the DNA TGCAGCTCAAGAAGGGGGTCAGGGGACGAGCAGTACTTC.

A note on this clonotype: Just one base apart from a much larger clone, this may be a read error. The chain uses TRBV6-6 and TRBJ2-7; TRBD2 might be the D (5 bases). The CDR3 totals 17 residues. Germline assignment: CDR1 MNHNY and CDR2 SVGAGI (reference sequence). This CDR3 is CASNRVSRTPRVHELYF. The CDR3 nucleotides are TGTGCCAGCAATAGAGTTAGTAGGACTCCGAGGGTCCACGAGCTGTACTTC.

V gene TRBV20-1 combines with J gene TRBJ2-5; no reliable D call. CDR1 and CDR2 from the germline V gene are DFQATT and SNEGSKA (reference sequence). V lost 3 bases and J 0 bases, leaving 14 bases between the germline ends. This CDR3 has 15 residues. The CDR3 spells CSASPRVSYQETQYF. The CDR3 DNA follows: TGCAGTGCTAGCCCACGTGTTTCGTACCAAGAGACCCAGTACTTC.

At least ten counts were recorded for this clonotype. The V gene is TRBV7-2, the J gene TRBJ2-7; TRBD1 is a possible D gene (5 bases). CDR3 length: 13 residues. V lost 6 bases and J lost 1, with 10 bases in between. Looked up from germline, CDR1 is SGHTA and CDR2 is FQGNSA. DNA for the CDR3: TGTGCCAGCAGTCGACAGCGATCCTACGAGCAGTACTTC. Translation: CASSRQRSYEQYF. The full variable domain, rest sourced from reference TRBV7-2 and TRBJ2-7, is GAGVSQSPSNKVTEKGKDVELRCDPISGHTALYWYRQSLGQGLEFLIYFQGNSAPDKSGLPSDRFSAERTGGSVSTLTIQRTQQEDSAVYLCASSRQRSYEQYFGPGTRLTVT.

The chain combines TRBV2 with TRBJ1-5; possibly TRBD1 for D (5 bases). From germline, CDR1 is SNHLY and CDR2 FYNNEI. CDR3 length: 14 amino acids. Between the trimmed V and J ends, which lost 6 bases and 11 bases, there was a span of 20 bases. The CDR3 protein is CASSGLAGGETQHF. The CDR3 bases are TGTGCCAGCAGCGGACTAGCGGGAGGGGAGACCCAGCATTTT.

This clonotype was counted ten times or more. An end of the junction differs from the germline gene, which may be a read error. This chain uses TRBV10-3 with TRBJ2-7, with D tentatively TRBD1 or TRBD2 (5 bases each). This CDR3 region has 13 residues. Germline V gene sequence: CDR1 ENHRY, CDR2 SYGVKD. CDR3 sequence reads: CASSGTSANEQYF. The CDR3 nucleotides are TGTGCCTCCTCCGGGACCTCCGCCAACGAACAGTACTTC.

J is TRBJ2-5 and V is TRBV7-2; D call uncertain. V was clipped by 1 base and J by 1 base, with 13 bases between them. CDR1 and CDR2 (germline): SGHTA, FQGNSA. This CDR3 is built from 16 residues. CDR3 nucleotides: TGTGCCAGCAGCTTAGAGCCGATGATCCCCCAAGAGACCCAGTACTTC. Translated: CASSLEPMIPQETQYF.

This clonotype was seen repeatedly, ten times or more. The chain couples TRBV6-1 to TRBJ2-7, with 10 bases matching TRBD2. Trimming removed 3 bases from V and 1 base from J; junction bases left unmatched: 3. Germline CDR1 MNHNS, CDR2 SASEGT. CDR3 length equals 15 residues. The CDR3 coding sequence is TGTGCCAGCAGTGATGCTAGCGGGAGTTCCTACGAGCAGTACTTC. It translates to CASSDASGSSYEQYF.

The chain links TRBV5-1 to TRBJ1-1; the match to TRBD1 covers 10 bases. J lost 7 bases, V lost 2 bases, and 8 bases had no gene match. The CDR3 loop spans 15 amino acids. Germline CDR1 SGHRS, CDR2 YFSETQ. CDR3 protein: CASSFMTGGSSEAFF. In DNA form, the CDR3 reads TGCGCCAGCAGCTTTATGACAGGGGGCTCAAGTGAAGCTTTCTTT.

The rearrangement uses TRBV9 and TRBJ2-2; D is undetermined. CDR3 length equals 14 residues. Trimming cost V 4 bases and J 5 bases, with 12 bases left between them. Germline loops: CDR1 SGDLS, CDR2 YYNGEE. The CDR3, as DNA: TGTGCCAGCAGCCAAGTCTTAAGGACCGGGGAGCTGTTTTTT. Translation gives CASSQVLRTGELFF. The full variable domain, in which reference TRBV9 and TRBJ2-2 provide the parts outside the CDR3, is DSGVTQTPKHLITATGQRVTLRCSPRSGDLSVYWYQQSLDQGLQFLIQYYNGEERAKGNILERFSAQQFPDLHSELNLSSLELGDSALYFCASSQVLRTGELFFGEGSRLTVL.

J is TRBJ2-2 and V is TRBV14, with D unresolved. CDR1 and CDR2 (germline): SGHDN, FVKESK. V shed 0 bases and J shed 1 base, with 3 bases lying between them. This CDR3 has 14 residues. The CDR3 reads CASSQDWNTGELFF. For the CDR3, the DNA is TGTGCCAGCAGCCAAGATTGGAACACCGGGGAGCTGTTTTTT.

The V and J genes are TRBV7-2 and TRBJ2-7, with 8 bases aligning to TRBD1. Germline lookup yields CDR1 SGHTA and CDR2 FQGNSA. The J segment lost 4 bases and the V segment lost 5 bases, leaving 7 bases of the junction unmatched. The CDR3 extends over 14 amino acids. In DNA form, the CDR3 reads TGTGCCAGCAGCCGGGGGACAGGAAAATACGAGCAGTACTTC. It is translated as CASSRGTGKYEQYF.

J is TRBJ1-2 and V is TRBV10-3; no firm D call. Per germline, CDR1 ENHRY and CDR2 SYGVKD. CDR3 size: 14 residues. Between the trimmed V and J ends, which lost 3 bases and 6 bases, there was a span of 14 bases. CDR3 region: CAISDSGVYDGYTF. Here the CDR3 DNA reads TGTGCCATCAGTGACTCTGGGGTGTACGATGGCTACACCTTC.

The CDR3 is CASSSVFLGIQPQHF. CDR3 DNA sequence: TGTGCCAGCAGCTCGGTGTTTTTAGGGATTCAGCCCCAGCATTTT. V is TRBV7-2 and J is TRBJ1-5; the D is unclear. Deletions cut 4 bases from V and 6 bases from J, with 16 bases between. This CDR3 is 15 amino acids long. Germline CDR1 SGHTA, CDR2 FQGNSA.